This TCR beta chain was sequenced in a study of shared clonotypes between healthy human individuals (dated by TCRdb to 2019 to 2021). With respect to the entire study: The cohort comprised two women and a few men aged 18 to 49 years. Per donor, three plates each were used for CD4 naive and CD4 memory, two for CD8 naive, and one for CD8 memory. The study deeply sequenced blood TCR repertoires of five healthy adults to estimate repertoire size and the extent of clonotype sharing between individuals. Different laboratories and diverse techniques were used to prepare libraries and sequence TCR repertoires, to increase sequencing depth and limit assay-specific biases. Between about 0.85 and 10 billion PBMCs per donor were obtained by leukapheresis. The research as a whole found: Higher generation probabilities were observed for clonotypes shared by all four sorted-subset donors than for non-shared clonotypes. Estimated clonotype richness was generally larger for naive than for memory subsets. Only blood was sampled, and tissue TCR repertoires likely differ from those in blood. Incomplete sequencing was indicated by rarefaction of sorted-subset datasets, despite the large sequencing depth. Pairwise subsampling indicated that sequencing depth was expected to affect the degree of clonotype sharing among donors. The small number of donors limited the genetic and exposure-history diversity represented. When several donors were compared, the shared fraction of clonotypes was about 5% for naive CD4, around 4% for naive CD8, roughly 2.5% for memory CD4, and less than 0.45% for memory CD8.

Using the deep immunoSEQ assay, multiplex PCR amplified TCR CDR3 regions from genomic DNA. Genomic DNA extracted from each cell subset was distributed evenly over all wells of several immunoSEQ 96-well plates, and each plate served as one replicate. For sorted subsets, each replicate PCR was loaded with 200 ng genomic DNA, equivalent to 30,000 or so T cell genomes. Purified libraries were measured with a Qubit 3.0 fluorometer, size-checked on a Bioanalyzer 2100, and measured again with the KAPA Library Quantification kit. A separate single-read 150-cycle Illumina NextSeq 550 flow cell was used to sequence each immunoSEQ 96-well plate. In the original analysis: Because the immunoSEQ output included only junctional sequences and no quality scores, the filtering could not be the same as the filtering used for full-length reads. Sequences were annotated with PyIR, a Python wrapper for IgBLAST v1.9, and V/J genes and CDR3 were assigned using IMGT germline references. Reads were filtered out if the reads had weak V/J assignments (E-value above 1e-6), no CDR3, stop codons, out-of-frame junctions, or ambiguous translated residues. V3J clonotypes were defined as sequences sharing an identical inferred V gene, J gene, and CDR3 amino acid sequence. To compute the percentage overlap between repertoires, the number of shared unique clonotypes was divided by the size of the smaller repertoire. Repertoire richness was assessed with RTK rarefaction, the Chao1 estimator, and Recon v2.1 estimates of unobserved clonotypes. Generation probabilities were computed with OLGA for all TCRbeta clonotypes obtained by the gDNA method from a few donors. TCRdb took this table from immuneACCESS and kept in-frame rearrangements with V and J called. Such tables lack part of the clones; where checked against another copy, unresolved V genes explain under half of the gap, and the rest is unexplained. Clonal size and the V and J genes are those of that table, whereas D and trimming came from the DNA. The sample data list 300,000 or so clones, and 74% of these were observed just once. The ten top clones hold about a tenth of the sample.

Donors were healthy HIV-negative adults with no recently reported acute infections or vaccinations. Only Caucasian adults living in Nashville, Tennessee, USA were represented among the donors. Magnetic negative selection was used to enrich CD4+ T cells, after which naive cells were positively selected on CD45RA and the negative fraction became the memory subset. Blood was obtained by leukapheresis, after which PBMCs were separated by Ficoll-Histopaque density gradient centrifugation and cryopreserved in liquid nitrogen vapor phase. Purity and quantity of every magnetically sorted T cell population were checked by analytical flow cytometry. Each sorted fraction had its genomic DNA isolated and then quantified by UV absorbance on a Nanodrop 2000c. The germline V gene specifies SNHLY as CDR1 and FYNNEI as CDR2. The CDR3 starts with the cysteine, ends with the phenylalanine, and has 14 residues. The read is trimmed to its CDR3 DNA, 42 bases read in frame from base 1. At the junction V is shortened by 10 bases and J by 2 bases, with 17 bases in between.

In the case of this clone: Its cognate antigen has yet to be identified. Base qualities are missing; no much larger clone stands one base away.

This clonotype was sampled from a man between 25 and 39 years old in good health. Source material: memory CD4+ T cells sorted from blood. The cell subset or site label, read with the paper, signifies: CD45RA-negative fraction. The sequence is built from TRBV2 and TRBJ1-2; too little of a D gene remains to name it. The DNA is TGTGCCATCTCTACGTCTCGGGCGAACTATGGCTACACCTTC. It is translated as CAISTSRANYGYTF.